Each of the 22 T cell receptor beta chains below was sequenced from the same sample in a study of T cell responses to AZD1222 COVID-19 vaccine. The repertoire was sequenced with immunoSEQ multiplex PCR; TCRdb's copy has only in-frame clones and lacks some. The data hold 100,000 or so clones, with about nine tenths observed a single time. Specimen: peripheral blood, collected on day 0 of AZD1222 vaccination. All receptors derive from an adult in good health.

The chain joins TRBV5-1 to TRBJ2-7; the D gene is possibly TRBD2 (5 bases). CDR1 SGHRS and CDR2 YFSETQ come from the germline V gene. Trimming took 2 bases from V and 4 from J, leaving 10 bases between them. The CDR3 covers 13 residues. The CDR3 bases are TGCGCCAGCAGCTTCGGAGGTCCGTACGAGCAGTACTTC. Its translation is CASSFGGPYEQYF.

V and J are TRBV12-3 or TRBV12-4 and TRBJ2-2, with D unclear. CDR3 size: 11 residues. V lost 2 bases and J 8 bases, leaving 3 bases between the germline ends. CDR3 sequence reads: CASSLSGELFF. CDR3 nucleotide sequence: TGTGCCAGCAGTTTATCTGGGGAGCTGTTTTTT.

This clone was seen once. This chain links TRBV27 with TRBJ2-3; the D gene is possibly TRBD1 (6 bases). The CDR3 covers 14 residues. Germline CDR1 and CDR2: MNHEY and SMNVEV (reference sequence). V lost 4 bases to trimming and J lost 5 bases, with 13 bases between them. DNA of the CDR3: TGTGCCAGCAGTTATCGGACAGTGGGAGATACGCAGTATTTT. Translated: CASSYRTVGDTQYF.

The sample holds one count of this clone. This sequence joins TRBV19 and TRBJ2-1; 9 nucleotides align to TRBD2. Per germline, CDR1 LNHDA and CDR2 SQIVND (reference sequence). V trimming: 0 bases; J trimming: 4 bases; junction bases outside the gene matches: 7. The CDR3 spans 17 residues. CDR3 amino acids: CASSIDGLALPYNEQFF. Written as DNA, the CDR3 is TGTGCCAGTAGTATAGACGGACTAGCGTTGCCTTACAATGAGCAGTTCTTC.

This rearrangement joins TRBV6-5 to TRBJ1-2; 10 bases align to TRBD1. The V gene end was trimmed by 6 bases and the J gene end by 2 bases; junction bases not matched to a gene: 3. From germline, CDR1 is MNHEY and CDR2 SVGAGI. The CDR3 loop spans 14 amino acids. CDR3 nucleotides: TGTGCCAGCAGAAGACAGGGGGCAAACTATGGCTACACCTTC. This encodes CASRRQGANYGYTF.

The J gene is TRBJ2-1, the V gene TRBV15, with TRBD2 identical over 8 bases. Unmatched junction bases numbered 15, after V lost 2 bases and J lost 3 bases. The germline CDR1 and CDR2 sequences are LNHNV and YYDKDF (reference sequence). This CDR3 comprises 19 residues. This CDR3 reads CATSRPLGSAGGFYNEQFF. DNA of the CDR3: TGTGCCACCAGCAGACCTTTGGGGTCCGCGGGGGGTTTCTACAATGAGCAGTTCTTC.

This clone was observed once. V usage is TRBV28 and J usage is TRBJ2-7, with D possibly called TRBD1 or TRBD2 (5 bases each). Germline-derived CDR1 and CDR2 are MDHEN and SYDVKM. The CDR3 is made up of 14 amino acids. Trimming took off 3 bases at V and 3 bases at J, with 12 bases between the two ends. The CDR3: CASSLPGPFYEQYF. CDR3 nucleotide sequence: TGTGCCAGCAGTTTGCCGGGGCCTTTCTACGAGCAGTACTTC.

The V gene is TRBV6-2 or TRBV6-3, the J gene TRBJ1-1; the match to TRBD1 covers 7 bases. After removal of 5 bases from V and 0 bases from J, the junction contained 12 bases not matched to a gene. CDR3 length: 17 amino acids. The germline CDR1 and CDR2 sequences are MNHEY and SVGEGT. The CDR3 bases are TGTGCCAGCAGTAACCAATGGACAGGAACCATGAACACTGAAGCTTTCTTT. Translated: CASSNQWTGTMNTEAFF.

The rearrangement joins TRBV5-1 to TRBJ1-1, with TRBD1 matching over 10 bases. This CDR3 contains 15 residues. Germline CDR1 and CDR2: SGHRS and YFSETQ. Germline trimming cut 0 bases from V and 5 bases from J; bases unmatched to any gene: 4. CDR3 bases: TGCGCCAGCAGCTTGGGACAGGGGGCGAGGACTGAAGCTTTCTTT. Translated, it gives CASSLGQGARTEAFF.

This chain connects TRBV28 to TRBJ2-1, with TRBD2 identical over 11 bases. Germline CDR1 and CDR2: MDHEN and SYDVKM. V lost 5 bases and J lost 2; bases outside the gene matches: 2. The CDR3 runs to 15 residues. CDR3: CASSTSGGPYNEQFF. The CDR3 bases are TGTGCCAGCAGTACTAGCGGGGGCCCCTACAATGAGCAGTTCTTC.

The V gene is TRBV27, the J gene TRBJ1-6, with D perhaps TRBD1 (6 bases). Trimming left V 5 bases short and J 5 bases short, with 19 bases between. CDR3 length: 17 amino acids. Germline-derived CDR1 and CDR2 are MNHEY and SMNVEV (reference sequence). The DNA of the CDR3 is TGTGCCAGCAGTCAAGCTTACAGGGCCGATAATAATTCACCCCTCCACTTT. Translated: CASSQAYRADNNSPLHF.

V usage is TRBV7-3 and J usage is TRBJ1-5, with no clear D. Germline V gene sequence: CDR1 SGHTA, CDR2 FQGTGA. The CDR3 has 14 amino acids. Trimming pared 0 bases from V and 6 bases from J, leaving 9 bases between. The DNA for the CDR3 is TGTGCCAGCAGCTTAACGGGGTTCGGTCAGCCCCAGCATTTT. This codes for CASSLTGFGQPQHF.

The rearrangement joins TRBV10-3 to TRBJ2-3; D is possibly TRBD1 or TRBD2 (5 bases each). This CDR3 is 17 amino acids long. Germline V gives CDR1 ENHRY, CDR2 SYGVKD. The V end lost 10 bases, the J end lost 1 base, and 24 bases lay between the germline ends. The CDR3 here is CATQSESGTLGTDTQYF. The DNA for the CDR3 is TGTGCCACCCAAAGCGAGTCCGGGACCCTCGGCACAGATACGCAGTATTTT.

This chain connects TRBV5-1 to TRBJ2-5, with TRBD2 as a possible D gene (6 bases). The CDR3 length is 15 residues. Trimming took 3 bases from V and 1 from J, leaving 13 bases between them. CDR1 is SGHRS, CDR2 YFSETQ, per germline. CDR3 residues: CASSSGRAGQETQYF. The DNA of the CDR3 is TGCGCCAGCAGCTCGGGAAGAGCGGGCCAAGAGACCCAGTACTTC.

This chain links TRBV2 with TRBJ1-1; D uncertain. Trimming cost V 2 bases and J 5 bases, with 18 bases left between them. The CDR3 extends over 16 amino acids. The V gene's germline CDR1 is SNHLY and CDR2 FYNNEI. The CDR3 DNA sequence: TGTGCCAGCAGTGAACCCTACGGTGGGGTTGAGACTGAAGCTTTCTTT. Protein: CASSEPYGGVETEAFF.

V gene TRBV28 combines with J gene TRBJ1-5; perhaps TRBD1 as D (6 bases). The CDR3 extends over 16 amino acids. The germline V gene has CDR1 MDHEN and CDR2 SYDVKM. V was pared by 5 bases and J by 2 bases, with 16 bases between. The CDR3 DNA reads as TGTGCCAGCAGTCCTCACCAGGGGCTCGGCAATCAGCCCCAGCATTTT. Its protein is CASSPHQGLGNQPQHF.

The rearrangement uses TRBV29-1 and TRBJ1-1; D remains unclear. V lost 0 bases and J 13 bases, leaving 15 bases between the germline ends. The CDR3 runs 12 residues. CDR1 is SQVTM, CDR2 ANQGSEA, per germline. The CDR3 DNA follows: TGCAGCGTTGAAGACTCCTACTCCCGGGGTTTCTTT. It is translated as CSVEDSYSRGFF.

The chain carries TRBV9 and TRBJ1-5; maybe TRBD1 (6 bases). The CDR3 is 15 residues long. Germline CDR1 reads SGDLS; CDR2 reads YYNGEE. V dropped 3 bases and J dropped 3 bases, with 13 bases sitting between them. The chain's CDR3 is CASSGDGGPNQPQHF. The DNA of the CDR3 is TGTGCCAGCAGCGGCGACGGGGGCCCCAATCAGCCCCAGCATTTT.

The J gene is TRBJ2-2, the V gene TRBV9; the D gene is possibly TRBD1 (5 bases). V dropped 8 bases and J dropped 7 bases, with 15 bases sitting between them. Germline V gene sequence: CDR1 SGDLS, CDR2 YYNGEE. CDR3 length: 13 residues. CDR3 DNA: TGTGCCAGTCGGATCAGGGATAGCGGGGAGCTGTTTTTT. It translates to CASRIRDSGELFF. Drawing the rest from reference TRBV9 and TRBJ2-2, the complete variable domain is DSGVTQTPKHLITATGQRVTLRCSPRSGDLSVYWYQQSLDQGLQFLIQYYNGEERAKGNILERFSAQQFPDLHSELNLSSLELGDSALYFCASRIRDSGELFFGEGSRLTVL.

CDR3 amino acids: CASSSRVRGGLMNTEAFF. DNA of the CDR3: TGCGCCAGCAGCTCCCGGGTGCGGGGGGGATTGATGAACACTGAAGCTTTCTTT. The chain recombines TRBV5-1 with TRBJ1-1; D is perhaps TRBD1 (5 bases). This CDR3 region has 18 residues. The germline CDR1 and CDR2 sequences are SGHRS and YFSETQ. The ends were cut back, 3 bases at V and 0 bases at J, with 21 bases in the middle.

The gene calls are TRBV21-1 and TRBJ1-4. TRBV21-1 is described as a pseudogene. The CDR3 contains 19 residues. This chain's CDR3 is CASSKGSSGTLTTNEKLFF. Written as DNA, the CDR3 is TGTGCCAGCAGCAAAGGGAGCTCCGGGACTCTCACAACTAATGAAAAACTGTTTTTT.

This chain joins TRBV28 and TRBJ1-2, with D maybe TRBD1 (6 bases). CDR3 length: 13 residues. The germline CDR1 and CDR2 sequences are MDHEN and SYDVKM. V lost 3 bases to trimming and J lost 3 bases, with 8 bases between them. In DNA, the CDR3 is TGTGCCAGCAGTTTCAGGGGTCACTATGGCTACACCTTC. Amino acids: CASSFRGHYGYTF.